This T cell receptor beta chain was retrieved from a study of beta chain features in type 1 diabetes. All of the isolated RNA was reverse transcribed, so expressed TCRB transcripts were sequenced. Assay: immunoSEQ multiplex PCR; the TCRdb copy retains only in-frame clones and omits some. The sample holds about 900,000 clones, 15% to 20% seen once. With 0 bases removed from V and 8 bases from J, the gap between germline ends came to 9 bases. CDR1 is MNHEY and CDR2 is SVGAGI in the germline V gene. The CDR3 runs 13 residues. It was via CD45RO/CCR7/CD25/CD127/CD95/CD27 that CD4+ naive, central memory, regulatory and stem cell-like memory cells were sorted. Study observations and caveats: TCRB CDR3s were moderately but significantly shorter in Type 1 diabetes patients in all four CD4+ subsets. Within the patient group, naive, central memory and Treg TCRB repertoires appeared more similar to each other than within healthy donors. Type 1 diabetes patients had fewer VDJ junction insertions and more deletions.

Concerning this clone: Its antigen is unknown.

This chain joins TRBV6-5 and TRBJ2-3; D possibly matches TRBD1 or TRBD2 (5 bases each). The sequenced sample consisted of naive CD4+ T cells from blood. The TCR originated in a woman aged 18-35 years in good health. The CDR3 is CASSYSMRGTQYF. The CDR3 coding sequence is TGTGCCAGCAGTTACTCGATGAGGGGTACGCAGTATTTT.